This T cell receptor beta chain derives from a study of response to subunit inactivated influenza vaccine. TCRdb itself ran the RT-PCR reads through MiXCR, one entry per CDR3 protein. Among around 570,000 distinct CDR3 sequences listed, less than 10% were seen once. At least ten counts were recorded for this clonotype. Its target is unknown. The study's findings and limits: It was the authors' suggestion that each seasonal influenza vaccination recruits few new T cells.

This specimen consisted of PBMCs from blood, obtained 23 months after vaccination. The sequence derives from a man between 50 and 69 years old who received an inactivated influenza vaccine.

The CDR3 is CSARLASATDTQYF. CDR3 DNA sequence: TGCAGTGCTAGACTAGCGTCAGCCACAGATACGCAGTATTTT. The rearrangement uses TRBV20-1 and TRBJ2-3, with D possibly matching TRBD2 (6 bases). Germline-derived CDR1 and CDR2 are DFQATT and SNEGSKA (reference sequence). Trimming cost V 2 bases and J 2 bases, with 11 bases left between them. CDR3 size: 14 residues.